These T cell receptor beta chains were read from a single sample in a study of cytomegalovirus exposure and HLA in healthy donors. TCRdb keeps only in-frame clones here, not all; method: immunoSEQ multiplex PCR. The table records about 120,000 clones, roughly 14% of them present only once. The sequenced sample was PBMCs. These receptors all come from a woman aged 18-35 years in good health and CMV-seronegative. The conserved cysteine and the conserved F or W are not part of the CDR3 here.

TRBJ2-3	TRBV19	ASSPRTSPPGTDTQY
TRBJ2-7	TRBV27	ASSLTERVSPYEQY
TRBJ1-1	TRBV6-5	ASRRQGAGNTEAF
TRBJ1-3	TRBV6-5	ASSTTGDSGNTIY
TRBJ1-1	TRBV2	ASITTENTEAF
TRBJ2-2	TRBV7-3	ASSLQAAGTNTGELF
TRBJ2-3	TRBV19	ASSTPWTGKADTQY
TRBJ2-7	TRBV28	ASSFFLNPWQSSYEQY
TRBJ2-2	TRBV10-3	ATKAGANTGELF
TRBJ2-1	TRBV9	ASSLGLAVSSYNEQF
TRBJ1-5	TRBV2	ASRGFRGSNQPQH
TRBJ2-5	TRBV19	ASSIRGGGAGYQETQY
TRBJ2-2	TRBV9	ASRGAANTGELF
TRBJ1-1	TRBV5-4	ASSWKRELNTEAF
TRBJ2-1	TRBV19	ASSLAGGPGNEQF
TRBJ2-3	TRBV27	ASSIQRGRSTDTQY
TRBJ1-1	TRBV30	AWSRGGALGGTEAF
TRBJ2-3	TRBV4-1	ASSHPLGDTQY
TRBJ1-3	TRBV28	ASKPGQPSSGNTIY
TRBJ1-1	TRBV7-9	ASSGFGRGDTEAF
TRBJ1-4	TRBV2	ASSEEILAEKLF
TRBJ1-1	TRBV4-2	ASSQVTGGTEAF
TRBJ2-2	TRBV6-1	ASSPSRNTGELF
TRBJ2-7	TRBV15	ATSGGTSGSYEQY
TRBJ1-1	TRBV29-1	SARRMNTEAF
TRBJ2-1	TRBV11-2	ASSRPGGYNEQF
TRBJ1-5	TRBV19	ASNIEDSNNQPQH
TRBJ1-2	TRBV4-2	ASSQGVRDGYT
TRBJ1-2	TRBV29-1	SVPPRGNYGYT
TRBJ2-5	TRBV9	ASSGTGAPQY
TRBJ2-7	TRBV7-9	ASSLPARDEQY
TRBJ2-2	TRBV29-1	SVAGTLNTGELF
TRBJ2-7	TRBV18	ASSQGRVYEQY
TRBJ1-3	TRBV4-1	ASSPTPLSGNTIY
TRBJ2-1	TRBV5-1	ASSLSGSKNEQF
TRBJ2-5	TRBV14	ASSQDWLARWETQY
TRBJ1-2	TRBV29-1	SVEEGQGAVGYT